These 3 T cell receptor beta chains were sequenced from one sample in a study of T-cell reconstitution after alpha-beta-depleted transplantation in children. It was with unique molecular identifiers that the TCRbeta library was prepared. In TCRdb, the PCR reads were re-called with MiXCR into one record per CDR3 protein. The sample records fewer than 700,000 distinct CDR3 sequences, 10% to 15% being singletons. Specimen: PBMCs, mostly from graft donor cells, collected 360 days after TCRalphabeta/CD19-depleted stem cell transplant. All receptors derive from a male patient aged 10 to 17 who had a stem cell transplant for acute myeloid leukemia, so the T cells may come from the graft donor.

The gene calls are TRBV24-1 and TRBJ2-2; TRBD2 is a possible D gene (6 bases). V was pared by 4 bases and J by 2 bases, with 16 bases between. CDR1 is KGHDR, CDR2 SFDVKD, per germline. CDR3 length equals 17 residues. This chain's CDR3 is CATSDSGPSANTGELFF. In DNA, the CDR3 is TGTGCCACCAGTGACTCGGGGCCTAGCGCAAACACCGGGGAGCTGTTTTTT.

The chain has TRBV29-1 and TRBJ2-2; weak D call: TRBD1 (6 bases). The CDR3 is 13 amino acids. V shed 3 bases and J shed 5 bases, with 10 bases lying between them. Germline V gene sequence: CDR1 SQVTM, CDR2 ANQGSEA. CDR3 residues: CSVDRGPTGELFF. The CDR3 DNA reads TGCAGCGTTGACAGGGGCCCGACCGGGGAGCTGTTTTTT.

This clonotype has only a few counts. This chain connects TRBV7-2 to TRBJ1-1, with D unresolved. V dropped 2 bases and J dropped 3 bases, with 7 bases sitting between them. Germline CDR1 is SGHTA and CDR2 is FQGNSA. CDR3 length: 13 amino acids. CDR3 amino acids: CASSLSMYTEAFF. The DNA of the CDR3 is TGTGCCAGCAGCTTATCTATGTACACTGAAGCTTTCTTT.